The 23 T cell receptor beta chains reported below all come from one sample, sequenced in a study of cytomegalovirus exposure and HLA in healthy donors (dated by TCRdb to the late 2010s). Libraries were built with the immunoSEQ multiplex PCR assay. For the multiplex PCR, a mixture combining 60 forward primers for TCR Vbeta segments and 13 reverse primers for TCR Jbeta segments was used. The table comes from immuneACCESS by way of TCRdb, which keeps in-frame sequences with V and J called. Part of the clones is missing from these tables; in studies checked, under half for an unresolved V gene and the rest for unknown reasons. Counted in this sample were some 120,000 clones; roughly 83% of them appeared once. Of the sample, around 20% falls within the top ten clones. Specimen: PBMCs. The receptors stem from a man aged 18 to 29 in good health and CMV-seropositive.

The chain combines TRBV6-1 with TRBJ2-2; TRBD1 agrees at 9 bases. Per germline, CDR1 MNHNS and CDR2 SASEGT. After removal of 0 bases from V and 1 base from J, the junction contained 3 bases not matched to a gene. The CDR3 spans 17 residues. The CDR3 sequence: CASSEAGQGLNTGELFF. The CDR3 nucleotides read TGTGCCAGCAGTGAAGCTGGACAGGGGTTGAACACCGGGGAGCTGTTTTTT.

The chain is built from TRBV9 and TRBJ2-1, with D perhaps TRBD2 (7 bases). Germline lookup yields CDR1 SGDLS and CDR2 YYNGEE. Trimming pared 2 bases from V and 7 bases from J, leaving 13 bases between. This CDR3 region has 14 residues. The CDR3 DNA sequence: TGTGCCAGCAGCGTGGGGGGGCCGGTGAATGAGCAGTTCTTC. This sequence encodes CASSVGGPVNEQFF. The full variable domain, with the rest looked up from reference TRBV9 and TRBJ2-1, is DSGVTQTPKHLITATGQRVTLRCSPRSGDLSVYWYQQSLDQGLQFLIQYYNGEERAKGNILERFSAQQFPDLHSELNLSSLELGDSALYFCASSVGGPVNEQFFGPGTRLTVL.

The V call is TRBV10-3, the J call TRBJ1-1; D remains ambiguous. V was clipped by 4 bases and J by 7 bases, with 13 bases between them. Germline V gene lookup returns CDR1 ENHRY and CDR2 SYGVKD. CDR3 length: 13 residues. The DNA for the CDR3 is TGTGCCATCAGTGTATCAGAATCAAGTGAAGCTTTCTTT. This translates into CAISVSESSEAFF.

The CDR3 DNA follows: TGTGCCAGCAGCTTAGATCCGCGGGGACTAGGGGAGCAGTTCTTC. The encoded protein is CASSLDPRGLGEQFF. The V call is TRBV11-3, the J call TRBJ2-1; 8 nucleotides match TRBD2. V lost 0 bases to trimming and J lost 10 bases; unmatched junction nucleotides: 8. This CDR3 spans 15 amino acids. The V gene's germline CDR1 is SGHNT and CDR2 YENEEA.

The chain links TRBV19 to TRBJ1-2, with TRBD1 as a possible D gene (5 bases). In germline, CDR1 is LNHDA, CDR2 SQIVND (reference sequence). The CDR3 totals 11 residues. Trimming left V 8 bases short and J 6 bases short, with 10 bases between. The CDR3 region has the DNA TGTGCCAGTGACCAGGGCCATGGCTACACCTTC. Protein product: CASDQGHGYTF.

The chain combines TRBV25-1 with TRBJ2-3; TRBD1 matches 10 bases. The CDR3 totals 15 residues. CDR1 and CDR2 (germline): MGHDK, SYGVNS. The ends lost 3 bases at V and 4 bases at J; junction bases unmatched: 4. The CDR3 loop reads CASSDSDRGADTQYF. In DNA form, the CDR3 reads TGTGCCAGCAGTGATTCGGACAGGGGGGCAGATACGCAGTATTTT.

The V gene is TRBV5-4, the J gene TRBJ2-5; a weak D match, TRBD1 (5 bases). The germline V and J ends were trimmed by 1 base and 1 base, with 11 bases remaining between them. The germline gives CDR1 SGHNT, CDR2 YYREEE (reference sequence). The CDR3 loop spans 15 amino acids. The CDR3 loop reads CASSLTGFPQETQYF. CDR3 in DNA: TGTGCCAGCAGCTTGACAGGATTTCCCCAAGAGACCCAGTACTTC. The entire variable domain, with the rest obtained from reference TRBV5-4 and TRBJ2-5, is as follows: ETGVTQSPTHLIKTRGQQVTLRCSSQSGHNTVSWYQQALGQGPQFIFQYYREEENGRGNFPPRFSGLQFPNYSSELNVNALELDDSALYLCASSLTGFPQETQYFGPGTRLLVL.

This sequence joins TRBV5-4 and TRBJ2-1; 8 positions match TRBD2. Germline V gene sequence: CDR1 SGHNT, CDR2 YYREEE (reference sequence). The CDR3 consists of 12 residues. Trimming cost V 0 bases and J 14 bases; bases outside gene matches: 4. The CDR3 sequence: CASSLAGGAEFF. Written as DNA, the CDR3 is TGTGCCAGCAGCTTGGCCGGGGGGGCGGAGTTCTTC.

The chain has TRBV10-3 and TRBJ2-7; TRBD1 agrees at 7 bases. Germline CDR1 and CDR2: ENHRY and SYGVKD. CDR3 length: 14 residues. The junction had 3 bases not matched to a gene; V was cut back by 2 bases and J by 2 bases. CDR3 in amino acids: CAISEDRVTYEQYF. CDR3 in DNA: TGTGCCATCAGTGAGGACAGGGTCACCTACGAGCAGTACTTC.

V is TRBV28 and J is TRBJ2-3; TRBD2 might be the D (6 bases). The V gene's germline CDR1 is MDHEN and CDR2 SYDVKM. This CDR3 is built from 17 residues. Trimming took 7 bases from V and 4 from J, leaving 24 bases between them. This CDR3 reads CASTNTEFRTSSDTQYF. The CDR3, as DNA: TGTGCCAGCACCAATACCGAATTTCGAACTAGCTCAGATACGCAGTATTTT.

CDR3 in DNA: TGTGCCAGCAGCCCTGGACTATCCTACGAGCAGTACTTC. Protein sequence: CASSPGLSYEQYF. The V and J genes are TRBV11-2 and TRBJ2-7; a possible D gene is TRBD2 (6 bases). There are 13 residues in the CDR3. Between the trimmed V and J ends, which lost 5 bases and 1 base, there was a span of 9 bases. CDR1 and CDR2 (germline): SGHAT, FQNNGV.

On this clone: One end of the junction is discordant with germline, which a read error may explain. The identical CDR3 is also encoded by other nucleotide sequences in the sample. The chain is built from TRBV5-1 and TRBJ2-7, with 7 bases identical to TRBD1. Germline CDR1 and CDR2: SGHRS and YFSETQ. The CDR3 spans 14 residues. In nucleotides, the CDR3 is TGCGCCAGCAGCTTGGGCAGGGGGTCCCACGAACAGTACTTC. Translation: CASSLGRGSHEQYF.

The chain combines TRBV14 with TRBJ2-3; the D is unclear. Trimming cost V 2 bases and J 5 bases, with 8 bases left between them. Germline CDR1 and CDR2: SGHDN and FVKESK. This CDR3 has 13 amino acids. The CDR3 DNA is TGTGCCAGCAGCCAATGGTCAGAAGATACGCAGTATTTT. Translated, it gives CASSQWSEDTQYF.

In nucleotides, the CDR3 is TGTGCCTCTTTGACAGGGGGTCTTAGCGTTGGCTACACCTTC. Encoded protein: CASLTGGLSVGYTF. The rearrangement links TRBV30 to TRBJ1-2; the match to TRBD1 covers 9 bases. The CDR3 length is 14 residues. The germline gives CDR1 GTSNPN, CDR2 SVGIG (reference sequence). V lost 7 bases to trimming and J lost 7 bases; unmatched junction nucleotides: 13.

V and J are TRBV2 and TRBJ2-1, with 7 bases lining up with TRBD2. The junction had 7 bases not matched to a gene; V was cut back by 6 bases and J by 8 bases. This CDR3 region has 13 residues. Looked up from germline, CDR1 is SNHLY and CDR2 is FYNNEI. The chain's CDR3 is CASSRLAGDEQFF. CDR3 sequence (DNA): TGTGCCAGCAGCAGACTAGCTGGCGATGAGCAGTTCTTC.

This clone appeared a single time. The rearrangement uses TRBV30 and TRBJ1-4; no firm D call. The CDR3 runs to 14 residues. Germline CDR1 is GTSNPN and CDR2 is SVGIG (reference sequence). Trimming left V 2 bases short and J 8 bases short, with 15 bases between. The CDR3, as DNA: TGTGCCTGGAGTTCCGGGAACGGAAGAGAAAAACTGTTTTTT. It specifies CAWSSGNGREKLFF.

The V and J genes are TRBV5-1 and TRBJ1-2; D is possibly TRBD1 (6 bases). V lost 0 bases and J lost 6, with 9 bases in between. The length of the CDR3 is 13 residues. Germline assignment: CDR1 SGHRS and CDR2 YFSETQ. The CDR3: CASSLDRAHGYTF. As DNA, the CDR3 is TGCGCCAGCAGCTTGGACAGGGCCCATGGCTACACCTTC.

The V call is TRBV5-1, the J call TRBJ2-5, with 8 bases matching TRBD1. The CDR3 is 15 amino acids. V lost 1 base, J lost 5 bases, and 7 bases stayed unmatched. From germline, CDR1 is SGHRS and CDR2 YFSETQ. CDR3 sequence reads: CASSLWQGAGETQYF. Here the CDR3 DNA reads TGCGCCAGCAGCTTGTGGCAGGGGGCTGGGGAGACCCAGTACTTC.

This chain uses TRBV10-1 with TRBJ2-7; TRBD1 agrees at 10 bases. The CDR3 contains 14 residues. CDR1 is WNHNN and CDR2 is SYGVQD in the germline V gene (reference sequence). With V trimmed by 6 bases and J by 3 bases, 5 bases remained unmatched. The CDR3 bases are TGCGCCAGCAGGGACAGGGGGGCAAGCTACGAGCAGTACTTC. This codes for CASRDRGASYEQYF.

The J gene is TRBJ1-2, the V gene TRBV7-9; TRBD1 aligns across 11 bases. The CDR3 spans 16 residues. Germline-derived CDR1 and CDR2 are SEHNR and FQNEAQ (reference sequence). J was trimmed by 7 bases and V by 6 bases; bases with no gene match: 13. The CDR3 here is CASRPRTGGVVSGYTF. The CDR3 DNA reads TGTGCCAGCAGACCAAGGACAGGGGGCGTAGTAAGTGGCTACACCTTC.

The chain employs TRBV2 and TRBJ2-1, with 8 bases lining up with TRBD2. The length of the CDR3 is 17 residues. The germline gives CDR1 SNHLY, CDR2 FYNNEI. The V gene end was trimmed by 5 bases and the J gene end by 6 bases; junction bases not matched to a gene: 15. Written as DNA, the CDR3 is TGTGCCAGCAGTCCCCGTGAGAGGCGGGGGGCTCTCAATGAGCAGTTCTTC. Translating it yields CASSPRERRGALNEQFF.

CDR3 loop: CASSTSWAGRQETQYF. In nucleotides, the CDR3 is TGTGCCAGCAGCACCTCTTGGGCGGGGAGGCAAGAGACCCAGTACTTC. This rearrangement joins TRBV13 to TRBJ2-5; a possible D gene is TRBD2 (6 bases). Trimming left V 5 bases short and J 2 bases short, with 18 bases between. This CDR3 comprises 16 residues. CDR1 PRHDT and CDR2 FYEKMQ come from the germline V gene (reference sequence).

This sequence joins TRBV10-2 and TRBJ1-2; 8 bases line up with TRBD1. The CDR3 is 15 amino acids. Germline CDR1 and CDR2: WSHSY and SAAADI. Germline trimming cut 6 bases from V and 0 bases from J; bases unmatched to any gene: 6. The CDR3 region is CASSIGTGANYGYTF. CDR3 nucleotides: TGCGCCAGCAGCATTGGGACAGGAGCTAACTATGGCTACACCTTC.